What follows are 8 T cell receptor beta chains derived from one specimen sequenced in a study of graft-versus-host responses after intestinal transplantation. No antigen has been identified for these receptors. Clones were sequenced by immunoSEQ multiplex PCR, and TCRdb holds only the in-frame ones, with some missing. The profile shows tens of thousands of clones, 75% to 95% of them singletons. The specimen was unstimulated CD8+ T cells sorted from spleen or lymph node cells, collected before transplant. The receptors shown here come from a human donor who was the organ donor for an intestinal transplant.

The gene calls are TRBV5-1 and TRBJ2-7; perhaps D is TRBD1 or TRBD2 (6 bases each). V lost 0 bases, J lost 3 bases, and 7 bases lay in between. Germline values: CDR1 SGHRS, CDR2 YFSETQ. This CDR3 is 13 amino acids long. The CDR3 loop is CASSLEGGYEQYF. CDR3 nucleotide sequence: TGCGCCAGCAGCTTGGAGGGGGGCTACGAGCAGTACTTC.

This clone was seen just once. The chain is built from TRBV5-4 and TRBJ2-7, with 8 bases matching TRBD1. Germline trimming cut 3 bases from V and 1 base from J; bases unmatched to any gene: 6. CDR1 and CDR2 (germline): SGHNT, YYREEE (reference sequence). The CDR3 is 15 residues long. The CDR3 coding sequence is TGTGCCAGCAGCTGGGCCCAGGGGGCGTCCTACGAGCAGTACTTC. Its translation: CASSWAQGASYEQYF.

The genes are TRBV13 and TRBJ1-1, with TRBD1 as a possible D gene (5 bases). Trimming pared 0 bases from V and 0 bases from J, leaving 5 bases between. The CDR3 is 14 amino acids. CDR1 and CDR2 (germline): PRHDT, FYEKMQ (reference sequence). CDR3 sequence reads: CASSLGGVNTEAFF. For the CDR3, the DNA is TGTGCCAGCAGCTTAGGGGGGGTGAACACTGAAGCTTTCTTT.

The chain recombines TRBV2 with TRBJ2-5; 7 positions match TRBD1. The CDR3 loop spans 13 amino acids. The V and J ends lost 7 bases and 3 bases, in that order; junction bases with no gene match: 5. Germline V CDR1 and CDR2: SNHLY, FYNNEI. CDR3: CASKETGEETQYF. Written as DNA, the CDR3 is TGTGCCAGCAAGGAAACAGGGGAAGAGACCCAGTACTTC. Using reference TRBV2 and TRBJ2-5 for the parts outside the CDR3, the full variable domain is EPEVTQTPSHQVTQMGQEVILRCVPISNHLYFYWYRQILGQKVEFLVSFYNNEISEKSEIFDDQFSVERPDGSNFTLKIRSTKLEDSAMYFCASKETGEETQYFGPGTRLLVL.

The chain uses TRBV15 and TRBJ2-4, with 7 bases lining up with TRBD2. Germline V lookup: CDR1 LNHNV, CDR2 YYDKDF (reference sequence). CDR3 length: 19 residues. The V and J ends lost 0 bases and 4 bases, in that order; junction bases with no gene match: 15. The CDR3 DNA sequence: TGTGCCACCAGCAGAGATTTGACTAGCAGGCTGAGGGCGAAAAACATTCAGTACTTC. Translation: CATSRDLTSRLRAKNIQYF.

The chain is built from TRBV5-1 and TRBJ1-1; tentatively, D is TRBD1 (5 bases). The V gene lost 2 bases and the J gene lost 3 bases, with 8 bases spanning the gap. This CDR3 has 13 amino acids. Looked up from germline, CDR1 is SGHRS and CDR2 is YFSETQ. This chain's CDR3 is CASSFGGDTEAFF. The CDR3 bases are TGCGCCAGCAGCTTTGGGGGAGACACTGAAGCTTTCTTT.

The V and J genes are TRBV7-9 and TRBJ2-2; tentatively, D is TRBD1 (8 bases). This CDR3 contains 18 residues. V lost 5 bases and J lost 3, with 22 bases in between. Germline assignment: CDR1 SEHNR and CDR2 FQNEAQ (reference sequence). CDR3 residues: CASSRPGGQGGYTGELFF. CDR3 DNA: TGTGCCAGCAGCCGCCCGGGTGGACAGGGAGGGTACACCGGGGAGCTGTTTTTT. The complete variable domain, with remaining parts taken from reference TRBV7-9 and TRBJ2-2, reads DTGVSQNPRHKITKRGQNVTFRCDPISEHNRLYWYRQTLGQGPEFLTYFQNEAQLEKSRLLSDRFSAERPKGSFSTLEIQRTEQGDSAMYLCASSRPGGQGGYTGELFFGEGSRLTVL.

The chain links TRBV4-1 to TRBJ2-2, with 11 bases lining up with TRBD2. With 4 bases clipped from V and 4 bases from J, the junction kept 11 bases outside the gene matches. From germline, CDR1 is MGHRA and CDR2 YSYEKL. This CDR3 has 18 residues. CDR3 in DNA: TGCGCCAGCAGCCTAGAGGGACTAGCGGTCTTTGGCACCGGGGAGCTGTTTTTT. Translating gives CASSLEGLAVFGTGELFF.